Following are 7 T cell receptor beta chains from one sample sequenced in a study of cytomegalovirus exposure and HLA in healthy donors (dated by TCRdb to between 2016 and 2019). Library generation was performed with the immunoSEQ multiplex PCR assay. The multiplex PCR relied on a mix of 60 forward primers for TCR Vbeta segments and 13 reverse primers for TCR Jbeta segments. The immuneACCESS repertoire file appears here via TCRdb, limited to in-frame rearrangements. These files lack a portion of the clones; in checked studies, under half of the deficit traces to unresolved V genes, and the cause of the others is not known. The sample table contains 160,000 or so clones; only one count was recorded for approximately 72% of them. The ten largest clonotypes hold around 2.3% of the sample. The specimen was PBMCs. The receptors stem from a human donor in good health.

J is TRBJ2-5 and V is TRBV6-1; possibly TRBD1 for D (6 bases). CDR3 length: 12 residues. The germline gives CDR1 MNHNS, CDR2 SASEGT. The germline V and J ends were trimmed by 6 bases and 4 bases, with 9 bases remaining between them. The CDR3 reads CASRDSGETQYF. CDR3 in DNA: TGTGCCAGCAGGGACAGCGGAGAGACCCAGTACTTC.

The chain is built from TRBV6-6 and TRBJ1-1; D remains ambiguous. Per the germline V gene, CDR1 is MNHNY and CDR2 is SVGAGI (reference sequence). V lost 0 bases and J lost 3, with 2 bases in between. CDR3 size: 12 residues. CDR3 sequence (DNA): TGTGCCAGCAGTTACTCCGACACTGAAGCTTTCTTT. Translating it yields CASSYSDTEAFF.

CDR3 nucleotide sequence: TGTGCCAGTAGTTATTCCCTAGGGGGTCAGCCCCAGCATTTT. Translation: CASSYSLGGQPQHF. The chain is built from TRBV19 and TRBJ1-5; possible D gene TRBD1, 6 bases. The V gene lost 5 bases and the J gene lost 6 bases, with 14 bases spanning the gap. CDR1 and CDR2 from the germline V gene are LNHDA and SQIVND (reference sequence). The CDR3 is made up of 14 amino acids.

The CDR3 nucleotides read TGTGCCAGTCATACCTTCGGGACTGAAGCTTTCTTT. Its protein is CASHTFGTEAFF. The chain couples TRBV27 to TRBJ1-1; D gene uncertain. Germline lookup yields CDR1 MNHEY and CDR2 SMNVEV (reference sequence). Between the trimmed V and J ends, which lost 9 bases and 5 bases, there was a span of 13 bases. This CDR3 contains 12 residues.

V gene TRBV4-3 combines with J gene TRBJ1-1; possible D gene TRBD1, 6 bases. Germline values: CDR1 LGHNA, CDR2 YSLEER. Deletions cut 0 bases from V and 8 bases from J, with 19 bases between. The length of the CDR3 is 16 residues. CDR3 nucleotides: TGCGCCAGCAGCCAAGATAGGGCGAGGGGGTGGGTAGAAGCTTTCTTT. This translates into CASSQDRARGWVEAFF.

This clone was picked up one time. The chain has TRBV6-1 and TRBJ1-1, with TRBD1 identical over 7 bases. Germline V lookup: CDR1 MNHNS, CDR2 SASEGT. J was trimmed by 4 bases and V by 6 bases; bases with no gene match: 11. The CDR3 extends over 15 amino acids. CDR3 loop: CASREGARDFTEAFF. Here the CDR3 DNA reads TGTGCCAGCAGGGAGGGGGCGCGAGACTTCACTGAAGCTTTCTTT.

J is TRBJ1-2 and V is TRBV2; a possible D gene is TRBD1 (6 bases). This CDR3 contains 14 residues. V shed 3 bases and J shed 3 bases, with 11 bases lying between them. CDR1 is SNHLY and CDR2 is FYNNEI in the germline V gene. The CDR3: CASSDRGVYYGYTF. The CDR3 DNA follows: TGTGCCAGCAGTGACAGGGGTGTATACTATGGCTACACCTTC.